The 30 T cell receptor beta chains below come from one sample, sequenced in a study of T cells in Graves' hyperthyroidism and ophthalmopathy. TCR beta CDR3 regions were amplified from RNA. The HTBI set primed first-round TCR CDR3 RT-PCR. TCRdb redid the calling of the multiplex PCR reads with MiXCR, one entry per CDR3 protein. The table has under 250,000 distinct CDR3 sequences, over 20% seen once. Specimen: blood. The receptor set was obtained from a woman aged 40-49 years with Graves' ophthalmopathy.

The chain is built from TRBV20-1 and TRBJ1-2; a possible D gene is TRBD1 (6 bases). CDR3 length equals 15 residues. Germline CDR1 DFQATT, CDR2 SNEGSKA (reference sequence). Trimming took off 4 bases at V and 1 base at J, with 16 bases between the two ends. The CDR3 region is CSATPLGAVNYGYTF. In nucleotides, the CDR3 is TGCAGTGCTACCCCCCTGGGGGCAGTTAACTATGGCTACACCTTC.

This clonotype was observed a handful of times. The chain employs TRBV27 and TRBJ1-6; 9 bases are a match to TRBD1. Germline values: CDR1 MNHEY, CDR2 SMNVEV (reference sequence). The CDR3 consists of 18 residues. V shed 3 bases, J shed 3 bases, and the junction held 9 bases outside the gene matches. CDR3 nucleotides: TGTGCCAGCAGTTTTGCCCGGACAGGGGATTTCTATAATTCACCCCTCCACTTT. Residues: CASSFARTGDFYNSPLHF.

In its sample, this clonotype was seen many times. The chain combines TRBV5-1 with TRBJ2-2, with TRBD1 as a possible D gene (6 bases). V was clipped by 5 bases and J by 1 base, with 9 bases between them. Germline assignment: CDR1 SGHRS and CDR2 YFSETQ. The CDR3 is 14 amino acids. CDR3 loop: CASRNRENTGELFF. The CDR3 DNA reads as TGCGCCAGCAGGAACAGGGAGAACACCGGGGAGCTGTTTTTT.

This clonotype appeared many times. This chain connects TRBV19 to TRBJ2-7, with D hard to call. The CDR3 spans 12 residues. Looked up from germline, CDR1 is LNHDA and CDR2 is SQIVND (reference sequence). With 4 bases removed from V and 3 bases from J, the gap between germline ends came to 7 bases. Written as DNA, the CDR3 is TGTGCCAGTAGTAAGGCAGGCTACGAGCAGTACTTC. It codes for CASSKAGYEQYF.

On this clonotype itself: A much bigger clone sits one base away, suggesting this may be a read error. The rearrangement links TRBV30 to TRBJ1-1; the D is unclear. Per the germline V gene, CDR1 is GTSNPN and CDR2 is SVGIG (reference sequence). The CDR3 is 12 amino acids. Trimming shortened V by 2 bases and J by 1 base, and 5 bases separated the two germline ends. In DNA form, the CDR3 reads TGTGCCTGGAGTTTCGAGAACACTGAAGCTTTCTTT. Its translation is CAWSFENTEAFF.

This clonotype was observed many times. V gene TRBV30 combines with J gene TRBJ2-2; a possible D gene is TRBD2 (6 bases). Germline V gives CDR1 GTSNPN, CDR2 SVGIG (reference sequence). CDR3 length: 15 residues. Deletions cut 2 bases from V and 7 bases from J, with 17 bases between. The CDR3 protein is CAWSTWRALFGELFF. CDR3 nucleotide sequence: TGTGCCTGGAGTACTTGGAGGGCCTTATTCGGGGAGCTGTTTTTT.

There are many counts of this clonotype. This chain links TRBV6-1 with TRBJ1-5; D remains ambiguous. Trimming cost V 0 bases and J 9 bases, with 9 bases left between them. Germline loops: CDR1 MNHNS, CDR2 SASEGT. The CDR3 has 13 amino acids. CDR3 in DNA: TGTGCCAGCAGTGAAGCGGGCCTCAGGCCCCAGCATTTT. Protein: CASSEAGLRPQHF.

This clonotype occurred many times. V is TRBV28 and J is TRBJ2-7; 8 bases agree with TRBD1. This CDR3 region has 12 residues. Germline CDR1 reads MDHEN; CDR2 reads SYDVKM. The V gene end was trimmed by 6 bases and the J gene end by 4 bases; junction bases not matched to a gene: 2. CDR3 nucleotide sequence: TGTGCCAGCAGCACAGGGGGTTACGAGCAGTACTTC. Translating gives CASSTGGYEQYF.

This clonotype was counted a few times. One end of the junction does not line up with germline, which may come from a read error. This sequence joins TRBV7-3 and TRBJ2-6, with D maybe TRBD1 (5 bases). Per germline, CDR1 SGHTA and CDR2 FQGTGA. This CDR3 comprises 16 residues. The CDR3 nucleotides read TGTGCCAGCAGCCTGCGAGAATCCTCTGGGGCCAACGTCCTGGCTTTC. This encodes CASSLRESSGANVLAF.

This clonotype was recorded many times. This rearrangement joins TRBV5-1 to TRBJ1-1; D is perhaps TRBD1 (5 bases). V lost 4 bases to trimming and J lost 0 bases, with 10 bases between them. CDR1 and CDR2 (germline): SGHRS, YFSETQ. CDR3 length: 14 residues. The CDR3 sequence: CASSMRQMNTEAFF. The CDR3 DNA sequence: TGCGCCAGCAGCATGCGACAGATGAACACTGAAGCTTTCTTT.

At least ten counts were recorded for this clonotype. V gene TRBV28 combines with J gene TRBJ2-7; TRBD1 aligns across 8 bases. Germline CDR1 and CDR2: MDHEN and SYDVKM. Trimming removed 1 base from V and 9 bases from J; junction bases left unmatched: 11. This CDR3 contains 15 residues. This CDR3 is CASSLLWTGLDAQYF. The CDR3 DNA reads TGTGCCAGCAGTTTATTGTGGACAGGGCTCGACGCGCAGTACTTC.

This clonotype has ten or more counts. The chain is built from TRBV12-3 or TRBV12-4 and TRBJ1-6; 9 positions match TRBD1. With 0 bases clipped from V and 5 bases from J, the junction kept 2 bases outside the gene matches. The CDR3 length is 16 residues. The CDR3 DNA follows: TGTGCCAGCAGTTTAGCCGGGACAGGGCATAATTCACCCCTCCACTTT. This codes for CASSLAGTGHNSPLHF.

This chain links TRBV2 with TRBJ1-2, with unresolved D. Germline V lookup: CDR1 SNHLY, CDR2 FYNNEI. This CDR3 comprises 12 residues. Trimming took off 7 bases at V and 8 bases at J, with 14 bases between the two ends. CDR3 bases: TGTGCCAGCACTTTATTGGACGCGGGCTACACCTTC. Protein product: CASTLLDAGYTF.

This clonotype was recorded a few times. The chain uses TRBV5-5 and TRBJ2-4, with unresolved D. V lost 2 bases and J 0 bases, leaving 3 bases between the germline ends. Germline assignment: CDR1 SGHKS and CDR2 YYEKEE (reference sequence). The CDR3 runs 13 residues. CDR3 DNA sequence: TGTGCCAGCAGCTTCGAAGCCAAAAACATTCAGTACTTC. As protein: CASSFEAKNIQYF.

This clonotype was recorded at least ten times. The V and J genes are TRBV19 and TRBJ1-2; 8 bases agree with TRBD1. V shed 3 bases and J 0 bases; nucleotides not matched to a gene: 6. There are 16 residues in the CDR3. The germline gives CDR1 LNHDA, CDR2 SQIVND (reference sequence). The CDR3 sequence is CASSMGMTGANYGYTF. The CDR3 DNA reads TGTGCCAGTAGTATGGGAATGACAGGGGCTAACTATGGCTACACCTTC.

This clonotype has just one count. The V and J genes are TRBV27 and TRBJ2-7; 12 bases line up with TRBD2. CDR3 length: 15 amino acids. The germline V gene has CDR1 MNHEY and CDR2 SMNVEV (reference sequence). V shed 4 bases and J 4 bases; nucleotides not matched to a gene: 5. DNA for the CDR3: TGTGCCAGCAGTTACCGGACTAGCGGGATGTACGAGCAGTACTTC. It specifies CASSYRTSGMYEQYF.

This clonotype showed up many times. The J gene is TRBJ2-7, the V gene TRBV6-5, with D tentatively TRBD1 (5 bases). The CDR3 has 11 amino acids. V was pared by 8 bases and J by 7 bases, with 12 bases between. Per the germline V gene, CDR1 is MNHEY and CDR2 is SVGAGI. CDR3 protein: CASGRAGEQYF. The CDR3 DNA is TGTGCCAGCGGCAGGGCTGGAGAGCAGTACTTC.

This clonotype was observed many times. The V and J genes are TRBV5-8 and TRBJ1-1, with TRBD1 as a possible D gene (6 bases). This CDR3 has 13 residues. Germline-derived CDR1 and CDR2 are SGHTS and YDEGEE. The germline V and J ends were trimmed by 3 bases and 5 bases, with 11 bases remaining between them. The CDR3 sequence is CASSSRGWTEAFF. In DNA form, the CDR3 reads TGTGCCAGCAGCTCGAGGGGGTGGACTGAAGCTTTCTTT.

The chain couples TRBV20-1 to TRBJ2-5, with D possibly being TRBD1 or TRBD2 (5 bases each). V lost 1 base to trimming and J lost 7 bases, with 19 bases between them. CDR1 DFQATT and CDR2 SNEGSKA come from the germline V gene (reference sequence). This CDR3 contains 15 residues. CDR3 in DNA: TGCAGTGCTAGAGTACCGGGACGGGATAATTGGACCCAGTACTTC. Its translation is CSARVPGRDNWTQYF.

This clonotype has ten or more counts. This chain connects TRBV28 to TRBJ2-5, with TRBD2 matching 7 bases. The ends lost 8 bases at V and 1 base at J; junction bases unmatched: 7. CDR1 MDHEN and CDR2 SYDVKM come from the germline V gene. CDR3 length: 14 residues. Here the CDR3 reads CASVPRGGQETQYF. CDR3 sequence (DNA): TGTGCCAGCGTACCTCGCGGGGGCCAAGAGACCCAGTACTTC.

There are many counts of this clonotype. The chain couples TRBV20-1 to TRBJ2-3; 9 bases line up with TRBD2. CDR1 and CDR2 from the germline V gene are DFQATT and SNEGSKA (reference sequence). There are 16 residues in the CDR3. With V trimmed by 1 base and J by 1 base, 6 bases remained unmatched. The CDR3 is CSARGREGRGTDTQYF. The CDR3 bases are TGCAGTGCTAGAGGGCGGGAGGGCCGAGGCACAGATACGCAGTATTTT.

This clonotype showed up many times. V and J are TRBV12-3 or TRBV12-4 and TRBJ2-2; D is uncertain. Between the trimmed V and J ends, which lost 3 bases and 2 bases, there was a span of 10 bases. The CDR3 is 15 amino acids. CDR3 protein: CASSFGGPNTGELFF. CDR3 bases: TGTGCCAGCAGTTTCGGCGGCCCCAACACCGGGGAGCTGTTTTTT.

In its sample, this clonotype was seen many times. The rearrangement links TRBV29-1 to TRBJ2-7; perhaps TRBD2 as D (6 bases). Germline CDR1 is SQVTM and CDR2 is ANQGSEA. The CDR3 has 13 amino acids. V was trimmed by 4 bases and J by 2 bases, leaving 12 bases between them. Written as DNA, the CDR3 is TGCAGCGTTGGTAGCGGTGACACCTACGAGCAGTACTTC. Protein product: CSVGSGDTYEQYF.

This chain uses TRBV28 with TRBJ1-6; 11 positions match TRBD1. Germline CDR1 and CDR2: MDHEN and SYDVKM. Losses at the gene ends were 5 bases for V and 4 bases for J; bases not matched to a gene: 4. The length of the CDR3 is 16 residues. CDR3 in DNA: TGTGCCAGCAGTGCCCGGGACAGGGGGTATAATTCACCCCTCCACTTT. Translating gives CASSARDRGYNSPLHF.

Many counts were recorded for this clonotype. The rearrangement joins TRBV5-1 to TRBJ1-4; D not resolved. CDR1 is SGHRS and CDR2 is YFSETQ in the germline V gene. V dropped 5 bases and J dropped 1 base, with 15 bases sitting between them. The CDR3 length is 16 residues. The CDR3 loop reads CASSPAPGGTNEKLFF. CDR3 nucleotides: TGCGCCAGCAGTCCAGCCCCAGGTGGAACTAATGAAAAACTGTTTTTT. Full variable domain (outside the CDR3, taken from reference TRBV5-1 and TRBJ1-4): KAGVTQTPRYLIKTRGQQVTLSCSPISGHRSVSWYQQTPGQGLQFLFEYFSETQRNKGNFPGRFSGRQFSNSRSEMNVSTLELGDSALYLCASSPAPGGTNEKLFFGSGTQLSVL.

In this sample, this clonotype turned up many times. The chain carries TRBV14 and TRBJ2-7; the D gene is possibly TRBD2 (6 bases). The CDR3 length is 14 residues. CDR1 and CDR2 (germline): SGHDN, FVKESK. V was clipped by 0 bases and J by 6 bases, with 12 bases between them. The CDR3 DNA reads as TGTGCCAGCAGCCAAGATCGTGGGAGGTCCGAGCAGTACTTC. Translation: CASSQDRGRSEQYF. Filled out from reference TRBV14 and TRBJ2-7, the complete variable domain reads EAGVTQFPSHSVIEKGQTVTLRCDPISGHDNLYWYRRVMGKEIKFLLHFVKESKQDESGMPNNRFLAERTGGTYSTLKVQPAELEDSGVYFCASSQDRGRSEQYFGPGTRLTVT.

This clonotype appeared many times. This chain connects TRBV11-1 to TRBJ2-7; TRBD1 matches at 7 bases. V shed 5 bases and J 0 bases; nucleotides not matched to a gene: 7. Germline values: CDR1 SGHAT, CDR2 FQDESV (reference sequence). The CDR3 is made up of 15 amino acids. In DNA form, the CDR3 reads TGTGCCAGCAGCCGAGACAGGGTCAGCTCCTACGAGCAGTACTTC. It encodes CASSRDRVSSYEQYF. Full variable domain (rest looked up from reference TRBV11-1 and TRBJ2-7): EAEVAQSPRYKITEKSQAVAFWCDPISGHATLYWYRQILGQGPELLVQFQDESVVDDSQLPKDRFSAERLKGVDSTLKIQPAELGDSAMYLCASSRDRVSSYEQYFGPGTRLTVT.

The DNA of the CDR3 is TGTGCCTGGGACCTTGGGGCAATGAACACTGAAGCTTTCTTT. Its translation: CAWDLGAMNTEAFF. The chain recombines TRBV30 with TRBJ1-1; the D gene is possibly TRBD1 (5 bases). The CDR3 has 14 residues. From germline, CDR1 is GTSNPN and CDR2 SVGIG (reference sequence). V lost 5 bases and J 0 bases, leaving 13 bases between the germline ends.

This clonotype was observed many times. The rearrangement uses TRBV27 and TRBJ2-4, with TRBD2 as a possible D gene (5 bases). Germline V gene sequence: CDR1 MNHEY, CDR2 SMNVEV (reference sequence). CDR3 size: 12 residues. V was shortened by 7 bases and J by 7 bases, with 11 bases between the two germline ends. The DNA for the CDR3 is TGTGCCAGCACCAGTAGAGGGAACATTCAGTACTTC. It translates to CASTSRGNIQYF.

This clonotype came up many times. V gene TRBV6-2 or TRBV6-3 combines with J gene TRBJ1-2, with 7 bases matching TRBD1. There are 13 residues in the CDR3. With V trimmed by 5 bases and J by 3 bases, 3 bases remained unmatched. Germline V CDR1 and CDR2: MNHEY, SVGEGT. DNA of the CDR3: TGTGCCAGCAGTACGGGGACAGACTATGGCTACACCTTC. This gives the protein CASSTGTDYGYTF.